The present TCR beta chain was sequenced within a study of blood T cells in healthy people across ages. Study-level information: The capture of about one barcoded beta molecule per two T cells was achieved by template switching. Study results and caveats: Long-lived donors carried more naive CD4+ cells and greater diversity than aged donors. The recorded TCR beta diversity per million T cells decreased in a roughly linear manner with age.

V shed 5 bases and J shed 5 bases, with 10 bases lying between them. Germline CDR1 and CDR2: ENHRY and SYGVKD. The CDR3 runs 12 residues. Notes on this clonotype: As yet, its antigen is unknown.

A sample-barcoded 5' primer and a J-beta primer mix were used in a second PCR of roughly 6 to 12 cycles. TCRdb reprocessed the 5' RACE reads via MiXCR and lists one record per CDR3 protein. The sample holds roughly 1,800,000 distinct CDR3 sequences, roughly 52% seen once. The sequence came from a woman aged 40 to 49 in good health. The J gene is TRBJ2-7, the V gene TRBV10-3; D possibly corresponds to TRBD2 (7 bases). Sequencing input: blood. The CDR3 DNA is TGTGCCATCAGTCAGGGGAGGGACGAGCAGTACTTC. Protein sequence: CAISQGRDEQYF.